This T cell receptor (beta chain) is from a study of Graves' ophthalmopathy and Graves' hyperthyroidism. Study-wide context: Sampling took place at initial diagnosis, with peripheral blood obtained before any treatment. Study-level findings and limits: A 13-signature model separated ophthalmopathy from stable hyperthyroidism, 85% to 90% sensitivity, about 81% specificity.

Concerning this clonotype: Antigen specificity is unknown.

Using RNA transcripts, the TCR beta CDR3 regions were amplified. Scientists carried out first-round RT-PCR using HTBI primers and then a second-round multiplex PCR. Using its own MiXCR run on the multiplex PCR reads, TCRdb lists one record per CDR3 protein. Here the sample spans 350,000 to 450,000 distinct CDR3 sequences, around 21% being singletons. Stable hyperthyroid donors showed no ophthalmopathy during 18 months follow-up. Included hyperthyroidism patients were aged 18 to 65 and newly diagnosed (under 2 months' duration). Looked up from germline, CDR1 is MNHEY and CDR2 is SVGEGT. The CDR3 has 13 amino acids. Trimming pared 6 bases from V and 9 bases from J, leaving 18 bases between.

Sequencing was done on a sample of peripheral blood. This TCR was recovered from a woman aged 18-35 years with stable Graves' hyperthyroidism. J is TRBJ2-7 and V is TRBV6-2 or TRBV6-3; D not resolved. CDR3: CASSAGRPAGQYF. In DNA form, the CDR3 reads TGTGCCAGCAGCGCCGGACGGCCCGCTGGGCAGTACTTC.